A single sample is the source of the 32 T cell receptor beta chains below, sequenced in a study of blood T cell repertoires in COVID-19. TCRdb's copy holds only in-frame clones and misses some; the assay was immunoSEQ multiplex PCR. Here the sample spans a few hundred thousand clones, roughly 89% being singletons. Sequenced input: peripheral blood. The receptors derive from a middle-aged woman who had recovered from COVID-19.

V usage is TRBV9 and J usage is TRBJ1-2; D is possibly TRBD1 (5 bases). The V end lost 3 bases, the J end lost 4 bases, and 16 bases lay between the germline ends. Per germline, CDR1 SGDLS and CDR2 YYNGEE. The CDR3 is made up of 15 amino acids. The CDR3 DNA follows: TGTGCCAGCAGCGAAAGGTCAGACAGCGTCTATGGCTACACCTTC. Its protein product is CASSERSDSVYGYTF.

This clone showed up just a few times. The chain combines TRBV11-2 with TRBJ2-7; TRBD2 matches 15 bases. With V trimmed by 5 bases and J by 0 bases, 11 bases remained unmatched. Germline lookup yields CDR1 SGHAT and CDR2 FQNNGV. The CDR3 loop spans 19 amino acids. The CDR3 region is CASSLLLGLAGGRSYEQYF. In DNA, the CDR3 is TGTGCCAGCAGCCTGTTATTAGGACTAGCGGGGGGGCGCTCCTACGAGCAGTACTTC. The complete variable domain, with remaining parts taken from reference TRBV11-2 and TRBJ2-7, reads EAGVAQSPRYKIIEKRQSVAFWCNPISGHATLYWYQQILGQGPKLLIQFQNNGVVDDSQLPKDRFSAERLKGVDSTLKIQPAKLEDSAVYLCASSLLLGLAGGRSYEQYFGPGTRLTVT.

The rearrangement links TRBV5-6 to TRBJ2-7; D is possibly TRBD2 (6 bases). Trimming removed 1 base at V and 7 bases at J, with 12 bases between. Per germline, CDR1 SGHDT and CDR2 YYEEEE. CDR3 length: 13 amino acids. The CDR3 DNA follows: TGTGCCAGCAGCTTGCCCTTAAGCGGGGAGCAGTACGTC. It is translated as CASSLPLSGEQYV.

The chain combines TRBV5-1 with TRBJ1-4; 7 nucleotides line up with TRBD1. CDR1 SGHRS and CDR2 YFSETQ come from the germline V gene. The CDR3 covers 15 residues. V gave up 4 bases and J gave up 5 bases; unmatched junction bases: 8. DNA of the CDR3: TGCGCCAGCAGCCTAGAGGGACAGAGAAATGAAAAACTGTTTTTT. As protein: CASSLEGQRNEKLFF. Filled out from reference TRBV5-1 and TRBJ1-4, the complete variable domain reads KAGVTQTPRYLIKTRGQQVTLSCSPISGHRSVSWYQQTPGQGLQFLFEYFSETQRNKGNFPGRFSGRQFSNSRSEMNVSTLELGDSALYLCASSLEGQRNEKLFFGSGTQLSVL.

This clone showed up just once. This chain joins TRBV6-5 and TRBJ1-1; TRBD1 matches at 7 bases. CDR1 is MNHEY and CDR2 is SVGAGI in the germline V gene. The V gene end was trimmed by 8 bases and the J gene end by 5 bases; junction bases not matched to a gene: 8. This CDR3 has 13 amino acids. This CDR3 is CASPKTGWTEAFF. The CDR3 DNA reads TGTGCCAGCCCCAAGACAGGGTGGACTGAAGCTTTCTTT.

The CDR3 DNA reads TGTGCCAGCAGTTACTCCAAAGGCGGACTAGCGGGAGCGCGTAGGTACGAGCAGTACGTC. Translating it yields CASSYSKGGLAGARRYEQYV. The V gene is TRBV6-2 or TRBV6-3, the J gene TRBJ2-7; 13 bases fit TRBD2. The V gene end was trimmed by 0 bases and the J gene end by 4 bases; junction bases not matched to a gene: 15. CDR1 and CDR2 (germline): MNHEY, SVGEGT. This CDR3 contains 20 residues.

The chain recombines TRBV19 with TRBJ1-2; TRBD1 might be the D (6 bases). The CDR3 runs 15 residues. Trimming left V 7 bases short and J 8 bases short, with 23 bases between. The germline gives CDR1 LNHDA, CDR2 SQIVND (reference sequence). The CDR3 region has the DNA TGTGCCAGTATCACCGCGGGGGGCCGGGGGGAAGGCTACACCTTC. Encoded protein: CASITAGGRGEGYTF.

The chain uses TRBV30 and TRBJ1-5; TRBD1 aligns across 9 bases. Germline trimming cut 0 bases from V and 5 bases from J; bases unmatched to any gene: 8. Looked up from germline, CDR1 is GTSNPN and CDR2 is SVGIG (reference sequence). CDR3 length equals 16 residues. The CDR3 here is CAWSVGGTGRDQPQHF. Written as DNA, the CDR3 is TGTGCCTGGAGTGTTGGCGGGACAGGGAGGGATCAGCCCCAGCATTTT. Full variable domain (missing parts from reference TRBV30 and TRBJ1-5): SQTIHQWPATLVQPVGSPLSLECTVEGTSNPNLYWYRQAAGRGLQLLFYSVGIGQISSEVPQNLSASRPQDRQFILSSKKLLLSDSGFYLCAWSVGGTGRDQPQHFGDGTRLSIL.

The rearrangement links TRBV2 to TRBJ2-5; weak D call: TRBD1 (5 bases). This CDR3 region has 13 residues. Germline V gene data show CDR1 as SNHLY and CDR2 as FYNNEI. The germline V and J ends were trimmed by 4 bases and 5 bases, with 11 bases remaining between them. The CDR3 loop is CASSGGLWETQYF. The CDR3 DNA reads TGTGCCAGCAGTGGGGGCTTATGGGAGACCCAGTACTTC.

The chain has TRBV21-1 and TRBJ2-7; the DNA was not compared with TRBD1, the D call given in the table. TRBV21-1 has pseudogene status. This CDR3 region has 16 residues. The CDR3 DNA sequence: TGTGCCAGCAGCTACCCGACAGGGGAAATTTTCTACGAGCAGTACGTC. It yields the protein CASSYPTGEIFYEQYV.

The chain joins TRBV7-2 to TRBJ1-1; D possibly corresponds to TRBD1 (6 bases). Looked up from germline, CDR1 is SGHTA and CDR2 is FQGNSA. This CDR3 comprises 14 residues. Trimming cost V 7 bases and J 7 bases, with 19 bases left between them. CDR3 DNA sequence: TGTGCCAGCATCAGGGGTCAGGGGCGAGATGAAGCTTTCTTT. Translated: CASIRGQGRDEAFF. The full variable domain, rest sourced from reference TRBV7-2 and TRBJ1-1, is GAGVSQSPSNKVTEKGKDVELRCDPISGHTALYWYRQSLGQGLEFLIYFQGNSAPDKSGLPSDRFSAERTGGSVSTLTIQRTQQEDSAVYLCASIRGQGRDEAFFGQGTRLTVV.

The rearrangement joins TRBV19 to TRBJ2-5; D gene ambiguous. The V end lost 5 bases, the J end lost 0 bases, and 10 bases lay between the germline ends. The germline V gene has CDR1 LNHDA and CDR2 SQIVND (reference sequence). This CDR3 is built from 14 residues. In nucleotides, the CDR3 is TGTGCCAGTAGTGGTGGGCCGAACCAAGAGACCCAGTACTTC. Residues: CASSGGPNQETQYF.

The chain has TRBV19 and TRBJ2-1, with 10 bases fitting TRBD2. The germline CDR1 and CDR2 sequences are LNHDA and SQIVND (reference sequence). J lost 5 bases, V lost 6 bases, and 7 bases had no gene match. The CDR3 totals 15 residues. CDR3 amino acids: CASSPRGLAHNEQFF. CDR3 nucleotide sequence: TGTGCCAGTAGCCCAAGGGGACTAGCGCACAATGAGCAGTTCTTC.

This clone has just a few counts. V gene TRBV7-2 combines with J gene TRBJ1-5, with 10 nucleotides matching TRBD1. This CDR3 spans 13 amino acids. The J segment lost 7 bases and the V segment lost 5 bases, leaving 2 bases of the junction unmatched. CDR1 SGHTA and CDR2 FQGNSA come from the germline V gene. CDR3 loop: CASSGQGGQPQHF. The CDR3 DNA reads TGTGCCAGCAGCGGACAGGGGGGCCAGCCCCAGCATTTT.

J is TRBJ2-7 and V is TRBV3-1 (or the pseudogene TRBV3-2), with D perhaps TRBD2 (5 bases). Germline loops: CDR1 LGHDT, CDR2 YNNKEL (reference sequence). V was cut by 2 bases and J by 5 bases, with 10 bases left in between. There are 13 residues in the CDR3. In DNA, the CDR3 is TGTGCCAGCAGCCAATCTCCCGGGGACGAGCAGTACGTC. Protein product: CASSQSPGDEQYV.

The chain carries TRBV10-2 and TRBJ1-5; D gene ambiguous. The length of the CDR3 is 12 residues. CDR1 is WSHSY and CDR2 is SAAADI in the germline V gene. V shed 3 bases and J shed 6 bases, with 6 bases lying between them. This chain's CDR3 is CASSDSTQPQHF. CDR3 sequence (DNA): TGCGCCAGCAGTGATTCTACTCAGCCCCAGCATTTT.

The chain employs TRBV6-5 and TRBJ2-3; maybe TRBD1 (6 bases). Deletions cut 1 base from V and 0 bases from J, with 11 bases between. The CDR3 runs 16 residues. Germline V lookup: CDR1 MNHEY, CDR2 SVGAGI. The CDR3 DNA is TGTGCCAGCAGTTACTTGGGACAAGCTAGCACAGATACGCAGTATTTT. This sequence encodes CASSYLGQASTDTQYF.

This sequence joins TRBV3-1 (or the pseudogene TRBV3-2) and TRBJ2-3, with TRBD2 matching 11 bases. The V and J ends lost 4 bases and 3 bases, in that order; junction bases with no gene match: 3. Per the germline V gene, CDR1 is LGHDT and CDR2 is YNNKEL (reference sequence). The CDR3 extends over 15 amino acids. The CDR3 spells CASSPTSGGTDTQYF. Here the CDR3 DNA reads TGTGCCAGCAGCCCTACTAGCGGGGGAACAGATACGCAGTATTTT.

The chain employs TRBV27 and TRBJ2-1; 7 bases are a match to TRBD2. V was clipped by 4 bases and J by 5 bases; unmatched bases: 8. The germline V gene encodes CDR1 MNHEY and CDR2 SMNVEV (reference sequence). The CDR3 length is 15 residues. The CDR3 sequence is CASSYGGSSHNEQFF. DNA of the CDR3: TGTGCCAGCAGTTACGGCGGGAGTTCGCACAATGAGCAGTTCTTC.

The CDR3 sequence: CASSSDAGGFDTQYF. The DNA for the CDR3 is TGTGCCAGCAGCTCGGACGCAGGGGGGTTCGATACGCAGTATTTT. The gene calls are TRBV7-3 and TRBJ2-3, with D possibly matching TRBD1 (7 bases). Germline CDR1 reads SGHTA; CDR2 reads FQGTGA. CDR3 length: 15 amino acids. Trimming left V 4 bases short and J 6 bases short, with 17 bases between.

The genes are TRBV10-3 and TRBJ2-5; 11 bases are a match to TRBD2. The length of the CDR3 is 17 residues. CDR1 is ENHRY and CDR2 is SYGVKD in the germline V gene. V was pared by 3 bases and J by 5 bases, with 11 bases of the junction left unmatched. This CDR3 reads CAISDRLAGGVKETQYF. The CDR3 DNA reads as TGTGCCATCAGTGACCGCCTAGCGGGAGGAGTAAAGGAGACCCAGTACTTC.

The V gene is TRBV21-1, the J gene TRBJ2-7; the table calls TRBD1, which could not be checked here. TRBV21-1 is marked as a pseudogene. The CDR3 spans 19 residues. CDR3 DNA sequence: TGTGCCAGCAGCCAGGCTTGGCAGGGGCAAAACATACCCTCCTACGAGCAGTACGTC. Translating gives CASSQAWQGQNIPSYEQYV.

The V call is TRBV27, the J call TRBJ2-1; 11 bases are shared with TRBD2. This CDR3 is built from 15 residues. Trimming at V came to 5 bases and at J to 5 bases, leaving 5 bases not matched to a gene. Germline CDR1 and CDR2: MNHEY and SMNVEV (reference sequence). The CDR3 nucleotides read TGTGCCAGCAGTCACGGGACTAGCGGACACAATGAGCAGTTCTTC. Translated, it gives CASSHGTSGHNEQFF.

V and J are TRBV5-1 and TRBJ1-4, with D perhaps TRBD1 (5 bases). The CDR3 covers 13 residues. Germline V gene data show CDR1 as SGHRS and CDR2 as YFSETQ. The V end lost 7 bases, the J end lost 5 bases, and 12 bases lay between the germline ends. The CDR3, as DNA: TGCGCCAGCGGAGACAGTAACAATGAAAAACTGTTTTTT. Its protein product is CASGDSNNEKLFF.

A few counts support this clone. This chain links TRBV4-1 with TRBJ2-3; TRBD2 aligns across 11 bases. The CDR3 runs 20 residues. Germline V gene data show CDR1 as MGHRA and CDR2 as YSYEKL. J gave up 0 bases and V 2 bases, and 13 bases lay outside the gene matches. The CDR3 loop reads CASSQLLAGGSVLSTDTQYF. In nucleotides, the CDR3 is TGCGCCAGCAGCCAACTTTTAGCGGGAGGGTCCGTATTAAGCACAGATACGCAGTATTTT.

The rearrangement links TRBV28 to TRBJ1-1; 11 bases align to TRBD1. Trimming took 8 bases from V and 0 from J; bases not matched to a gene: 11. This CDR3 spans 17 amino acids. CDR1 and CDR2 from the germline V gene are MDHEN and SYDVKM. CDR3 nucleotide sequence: TGTGCCAGCCCCCGGACAGGGGGCCCTTCTATGAACACTGAAGCTTTCTTT. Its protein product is CASPRTGGPSMNTEAFF. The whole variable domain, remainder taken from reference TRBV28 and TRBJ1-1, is DVKVTQSSRYLVKRTGEKVFLECVQDMDHENMFWYRQDPGLGLRLIYFSYDVKMKEKGDIPEGYSVSREKKERFSLILESASTNQTSMYLCASPRTGGPSMNTEAFFGQGTRLTVV.

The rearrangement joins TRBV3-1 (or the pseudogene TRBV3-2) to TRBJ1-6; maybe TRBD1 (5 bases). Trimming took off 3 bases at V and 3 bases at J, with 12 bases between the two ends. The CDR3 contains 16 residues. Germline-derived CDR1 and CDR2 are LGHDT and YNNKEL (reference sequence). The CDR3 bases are TGTGCCAGCAGCCAGCGGGGACGGAACTATAATTCACCCCTCCACTTT. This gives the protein CASSQRGRNYNSPLHF.

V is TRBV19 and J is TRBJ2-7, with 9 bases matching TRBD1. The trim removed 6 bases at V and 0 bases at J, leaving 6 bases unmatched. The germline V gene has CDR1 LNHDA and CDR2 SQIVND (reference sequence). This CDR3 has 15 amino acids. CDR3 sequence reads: CASSIGTGPSYEQYV. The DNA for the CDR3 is TGTGCCAGTAGCATCGGGACAGGGCCCTCCTACGAGCAGTACGTC.

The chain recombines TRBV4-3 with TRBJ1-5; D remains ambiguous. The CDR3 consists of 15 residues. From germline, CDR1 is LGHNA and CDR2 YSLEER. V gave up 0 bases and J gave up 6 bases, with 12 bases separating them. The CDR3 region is CASSQDSTGGQPQHF. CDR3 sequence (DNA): TGCGCCAGCAGCCAAGATAGCACGGGAGGTCAGCCCCAGCATTTT.

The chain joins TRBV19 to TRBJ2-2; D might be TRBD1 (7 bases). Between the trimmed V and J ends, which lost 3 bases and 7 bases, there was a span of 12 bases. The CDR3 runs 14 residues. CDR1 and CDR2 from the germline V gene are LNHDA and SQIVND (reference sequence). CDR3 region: CASSIPRGDGELFF. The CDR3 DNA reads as TGTGCCAGTAGTATCCCCAGGGGGGACGGGGAGCTGTTTTTT.

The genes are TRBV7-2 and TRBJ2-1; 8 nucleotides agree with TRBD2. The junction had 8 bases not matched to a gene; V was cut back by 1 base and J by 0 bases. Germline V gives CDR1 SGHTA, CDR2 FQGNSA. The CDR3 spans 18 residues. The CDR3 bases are TGTGCCAGCAGCTTAGTCTGGACTAGCCGGAGCTCCTACAATGAGCAGTTCTTC. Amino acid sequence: CASSLVWTSRSSYNEQFF.

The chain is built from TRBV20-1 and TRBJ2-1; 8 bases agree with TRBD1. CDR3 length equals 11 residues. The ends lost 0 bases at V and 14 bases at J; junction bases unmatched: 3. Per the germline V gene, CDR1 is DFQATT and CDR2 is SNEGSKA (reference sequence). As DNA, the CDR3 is TGCAGTGCTAGAGACAGGGGGCCGGAGTTCTTC. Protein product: CSARDRGPEFF.